Reported below is one T cell receptor (beta chain). The sample contains more than one DNA sequence encoding this CDR3. PCR employed 60 Vbeta and 13 Jbeta primers. Some clones are missing from TCRdb's copy, which holds only in-frame ones; the method was immunoSEQ multiplex PCR. The data hold some 190,000 clones, with 87% observed a single time. This record comes from a study of cytomegalovirus exposure and HLA in healthy donors. Trimming cost V 2 bases and J 6 bases, with 7 bases left between them. The CDR3 has 12 residues. CDR1 and CDR2 (germline): SNHLY, FYNNEI. Sequencing used PBMCs. The sequence derives from a young man in good health and CMV-seronegative. The chain is built from TRBV2 and TRBJ1-2; D not resolved. The CDR3 nucleotides are TGTGCCAGCAGTGAACTTGTTGATGGCTACACCTTC. It specifies CASSELVDGYTF.